This TCR beta chain appears in the sequencing data of a study of shared clonotypes between healthy human individuals. This CDR3 is 17 amino acids long. Trimming took 5 bases from V and 4 from J; bases not matched to a gene: 11. Per the germline V gene, CDR1 is SEHNR and CDR2 is FQNEAQ (reference sequence). In the authors' methods: As immunoSEQ supplied junction-only sequences (without quality scores), filtering differed. Profiled with immunoSEQ multiplex PCR; TCRdb holds only in-frame clones, not every one. The V and J calls and the clone size are those of that table, but D and trimming were determined from the DNA. In the table there are about 680,000 clones, 92% of which are singletons. Regarding the study as a whole: Clonotypes that were shared across four donors made up about 4.5% of naive CD4 clonotypes.

Naive CD8 cells comprised CD45RO-negative, CCR7-positively selected cells, excluding terminally differentiated effector memory CD45RA+ cells. Note on this clone: Its antigen is undetermined.

Sequencing input: naive CD8+ T cells sorted from blood. The receptor was isolated from a man aged 30 to 45 in good health. The chain carries TRBV7-9 and TRBJ2-5; 12 bases map to TRBD2. CDR3 loop: CASSPGLAGGGGETQYF. Written as DNA, the CDR3 is TGTGCCAGCAGCCCGGGACTAGCGGGCGGGGGCGGAGAGACCCAGTACTTC.